The 32 T cell receptor beta chains below come from one sample, sequenced in a study of shared clonotypes between healthy human individuals. The table came from immunoSEQ multiplex PCR; TCRdb's copy has only in-frame clones and leaves some out. The sample yields some 2.3 million clones, more than 80% seen once. Sequenced material: naive CD4+ T cells from PBMCs. Stated subset: CD45RA+ positively selected. The receptors were sampled from a man between 18 and 35 years old in good health. Some clones in this sample may be carry-over from other donors' samples.

In DNA form, the CDR3 reads TGTGCCAGCAGCCCTAGACAGGAGCTCGGGCCTCAACTAGCCAAAAACATTCAGTACTTC. Protein sequence: CASSPRQELGPQLAKNIQYF. This sequence joins TRBV21-1 and TRBJ2-4; TRBD1 reflects the table's D call only, with no check against the DNA. TRBV21-1 is a pseudogene locus. The CDR3 runs 20 residues.

The chain has TRBV6-6 and TRBJ2-3, with D perhaps matching TRBD1 or TRBD2 (5 bases each). Germline V lookup: CDR1 MNHNY, CDR2 SVGAGI (reference sequence). This CDR3 contains 16 residues. V was pared by 0 bases and J by 7 bases, with 17 bases between. The CDR3 coding sequence is TGTGCCAGCAGTTACTCAGGGGACGCGTATTCTAATACGCAGTATTTT. This codes for CASSYSGDAYSNTQYF.

On this clone: Different DNA sequences within this sample yield the same CDR3. The chain joins TRBV7-2 to TRBJ1-2, with D maybe TRBD1 (6 bases). Germline CDR1 is SGHTA and CDR2 is FQGNSA. The V gene lost 5 bases and the J gene lost 4 bases, with 11 bases spanning the gap. The CDR3 runs to 13 residues. This chain's CDR3 is CASSPDRFYGYTF. Here the CDR3 DNA reads TGTGCCAGCAGCCCGGACAGATTCTATGGCTACACCTTC.

The rearrangement joins TRBV6-1 to TRBJ2-2; D remains ambiguous. The V gene lost 2 bases and the J gene lost 1 base, with 8 bases spanning the gap. Germline V gives CDR1 MNHNS, CDR2 SASEGT. The CDR3 has 15 amino acids. CDR3 loop: CASSESRRNTGELFF. In DNA, the CDR3 is TGTGCCAGCAGTGAATCTCGGCGGAACACCGGGGAGCTGTTTTTT.

The chain has TRBV2 and TRBJ1-1; no clear D. The CDR3 contains 14 residues. The germline V gene has CDR1 SNHLY and CDR2 FYNNEI. V gave up 6 bases and J gave up 0 bases, with 11 bases separating them. For the CDR3, the DNA is TGTGCCAGCAGCTCAGAGGTAATGAACACTGAAGCTTTCTTT. Translated, it gives CASSSEVMNTEAFF.

The V gene is TRBV5-5, the J gene TRBJ2-7; D is undetermined. The germline V gene encodes CDR1 SGHKS and CDR2 YYEKEE (reference sequence). V gave up 2 bases and J gave up 3 bases, with 12 bases separating them. CDR3 size: 14 residues. CDR3 loop: CASSLENRYYEQYF. CDR3 in DNA: TGTGCCAGCAGCTTAGAAAACCGATACTACGAGCAGTACTTC.

In the case of this clone: The sample holds other DNA sequences that translate to the same CDR3. The rearrangement uses TRBV29-1 and TRBJ2-7; 11 bases are a match to TRBD2. The CDR3 length is 12 residues. CDR1 and CDR2 from the germline V gene are SQVTM and ANQGSEA. Losses at the gene ends were 6 bases for V and 2 bases for J; bases not matched to a gene: 0. For the CDR3, the DNA is TGCAGCGTGACTAGCGGGACCTACGAGCAGTACTTC. This encodes CSVTSGTYEQYF.

The V gene is TRBV9, the J gene TRBJ2-2, with D perhaps matching TRBD1 or TRBD2 (6 bases each). The V gene's germline CDR1 is SGDLS and CDR2 YYNGEE. CDR3 size: 15 residues. Trimming stripped 1 base from V and 8 bases from J, with 15 bases between. The CDR3 region has the DNA TGTGCCAGCAGCGTATCGGCCGGGGGCGCGGGGGAGCTGTTTTTT. Translation: CASSVSAGGAGELFF. The full variable domain, its missing parts supplied by reference TRBV9 and TRBJ2-2, is DSGVTQTPKHLITATGQRVTLRCSPRSGDLSVYWYQQSLDQGLQFLIQYYNGEERAKGNILERFSAQQFPDLHSELNLSSLELGDSALYFCASSVSAGGAGELFFGEGSRLTVL.

The V gene is TRBV29-1, the J gene TRBJ2-3, with D tentatively TRBD1 (5 bases). CDR1 is SQVTM and CDR2 is ANQGSEA in the germline V gene. This CDR3 spans 13 amino acids. Trimming removed 2 bases at V and 4 bases at J, with 10 bases between. In DNA, the CDR3 is TGCAGCGTTGAACGGCAGGGTGCAGATACGCAGTATTTT. Translating gives CSVERQGADTQYF.

This clone showed up just once. This chain links TRBV5-1 with TRBJ2-1; a weak D match, TRBD2 (6 bases). Trimming took 3 bases from V and 4 from J, leaving 20 bases between them. Germline V CDR1 and CDR2: SGHRS, YFSETQ. This CDR3 spans 17 amino acids. The DNA for the CDR3 is TGCGCCAGCAGCTCCCCCTGGGGCGGGGCGGCGTACAATGAGCAGTTCTTC. Encoded protein: CASSSPWGGAAYNEQFF.

This rearrangement joins TRBV7-3 to TRBJ2-6; either TRBD1 or TRBD2 may fit D (5 bases each). Germline V gene lookup returns CDR1 SGHTA and CDR2 FQGTGA. CDR3 length: 16 amino acids. V was clipped by 4 bases and J by 2 bases, with 12 bases between them. CDR3 amino acids: CASSSTRDPGANVLTF. CDR3 coding DNA: TGTGCCAGCAGCTCTACTAGGGACCCTGGGGCCAACGTCCTGACTTTC. The entire variable domain, with the rest obtained from reference TRBV7-3 and TRBJ2-6, is as follows: GAGVSQTPSNKVTEKGKYVELRCDPISGHTALYWYRQSLGQGPEFLIYFQGTGAADDSGLPNDRFFAVRPEGSVSTLKIQRTERGDSAVYLCASSSTRDPGANVLTFGAGSRLTVL.

The rearrangement joins TRBV2 to TRBJ2-1; 7 bases map to TRBD2. The CDR3 length is 14 residues. V dropped 9 bases and J dropped 0; count of bases not matched to a gene: 5. Looked up from germline, CDR1 is SNHLY and CDR2 is FYNNEI. The CDR3 DNA reads TGTGCCAGAGAGCGGGGTGGCTCCTACAATGAGCAGTTCTTC. Protein sequence: CARERGGSYNEQFF.

The V gene is TRBV28, the J gene TRBJ1-1; D remains unclear. The CDR3 is 19 residues long. V shed 1 base and J shed 0 bases, with 21 bases lying between them. CDR1 and CDR2 (germline): MDHEN, SYDVKM. For the CDR3, the DNA is TGTGCCAGCAGTTTATTTCTATCCAGTGAGGTTTCATTGAACACTGAAGCTTTCTTT. Protein product: CASSLFLSSEVSLNTEAFF.

J is TRBJ1-3 and V is TRBV7-2, with 7 bases matching TRBD1. The CDR3 spans 16 residues. CDR1 SGHTA and CDR2 FQGNSA come from the germline V gene. J lost 4 bases, V lost 5 bases, and 11 bases had no gene match. CDR3 sequence (DNA): TGTGCCAGCAGCCTAGGACAGGCCCTGGAGGGAAACACCATATATTTT. Its translation: CASSLGQALEGNTIYF. The variable domain in full, completed from reference TRBV7-2 and TRBJ1-3, reads GAGVSQSPSNKVTEKGKDVELRCDPISGHTALYWYRQSLGQGLEFLIYFQGNSAPDKSGLPSDRFSAERTGGSVSTLTIQRTQQEDSAVYLCASSLGQALEGNTIYFGEGSWLTVV.

The rearrangement links TRBV7-3 to TRBJ2-3; 14 bases match TRBD2. The CDR3 sequence is 19 residues long. V was pared by 1 base and J by 2 bases, with 8 bases of the junction left unmatched. The germline V gene encodes CDR1 SGHTA and CDR2 FQGTGA. The CDR3 DNA follows: TGTGCCAGCAGCTTAATGGGACTAGCGGGAGCGGGGGACACAGATACGCAGTATTTT. Amino acids: CASSLMGLAGAGDTDTQYF.

As concerns this clone: The same CDR3 arises from other DNA sequences in this sample as well. V and J are TRBV7-2 and TRBJ2-1; 13 bases are a match to TRBD2. The CDR3 is 15 residues long. Germline CDR1 SGHTA, CDR2 FQGNSA. V dropped 3 bases and J dropped 5; count of bases not matched to a gene: 1. CDR3 residues: CASSLGLAGNNEQFF. The CDR3 DNA reads TGTGCCAGCAGCTTGGGACTAGCGGGGAACAATGAGCAGTTCTTC.

The chain has TRBV7-9 and TRBJ2-7; no clear D. The CDR3 is made up of 11 amino acids. The V gene's germline CDR1 is SEHNR and CDR2 FQNEAQ (reference sequence). Trimming removed 3 bases at V and 4 bases at J, with 4 bases between. The CDR3 loop reads CASSLYYEQYF. The CDR3 nucleotides are TGTGCCAGCAGCTTGTATTACGAGCAGTACTTC.

The chain uses TRBV30 and TRBJ2-7, with D unresolved. The CDR3 has 12 amino acids. V gave up 5 bases and J gave up 3 bases, with 11 bases separating them. Germline CDR1 reads GTSNPN; CDR2 reads SVGIG (reference sequence). CDR3 coding DNA: TGTGCCTGGGCGAAGGGATACTACGAGCAGTACTTC. It codes for CAWAKGYYEQYF.

This sequence joins TRBV18 and TRBJ1-3, with TRBD1 identical over 9 bases. Germline lookup yields CDR1 KGHSH and CDR2 LQKENI. The V and J ends lost 2 bases and 2 bases, in that order; junction bases with no gene match: 10. This CDR3 has 18 residues. In nucleotides, the CDR3 is TGTGCCAGCTCACCAGGGACAGGGATCATAGGAGCTGGAAACACCATATATTTT. This gives the protein CASSPGTGIIGAGNTIYF.

This clone was observed once. The chain recombines TRBV2 with TRBJ2-6; no clear D. The CDR3 loop spans 12 amino acids. Trimming removed 2 bases at V and 6 bases at J, with 2 bases between. CDR1 and CDR2 from the germline V gene are SNHLY and FYNNEI. Written as DNA, the CDR3 is TGTGCCAGCAGTGAAACGGCCAACGTCCTGACTTTC. Protein: CASSETANVLTF.

This chain joins TRBV29-1 and TRBJ1-2; D unclear. This CDR3 is 15 amino acids long. Between the trimmed V and J ends, which lost 5 bases and 2 bases, there was a span of 18 bases. The germline CDR1 and CDR2 sequences are SQVTM and ANQGSEA. CDR3 region: CSVSRLTIGNYGYTF. CDR3 nucleotide sequence: TGCAGCGTTTCTAGGCTGACCATTGGAAACTATGGCTACACCTTC.

The chain carries TRBV9 and TRBJ2-5; TRBD1 matches at 10 bases. The V segment lost 0 bases and the J segment 4 bases; nucleotides outside the gene matches: 6. The CDR3 covers 16 residues. From germline, CDR1 is SGDLS and CDR2 YYNGEE. CDR3 sequence (DNA): TGTGCCAGCAGCGTAGGACAGGGGGCTGGGAGAGAGACCCAGTACTTC. Its translation is CASSVGQGAGRETQYF.

The rearrangement links TRBV28 to TRBJ1-4; no firm D call. V gave up 3 bases and J gave up 8 bases, with 13 bases separating them. The CDR3 has 14 amino acids. Germline V gene data show CDR1 as MDHEN and CDR2 as SYDVKM. The CDR3 DNA reads as TGTGCCAGCAGTTTCACGGAGGGTTGGGAAAAACTGTTTTTT. Encoded protein: CASSFTEGWEKLFF.

The J gene is TRBJ2-7, the V gene TRBV5-1, with D perhaps given as TRBD1 or TRBD2 (5 bases each). Germline lookup yields CDR1 SGHRS and CDR2 YFSETQ. Trimming pared 4 bases from V and 5 bases from J, leaving 13 bases between. CDR3 length: 13 residues. The CDR3, as DNA: TGCGCCAGCAGCGAGGGACCCGCTAACGAGCAGTACTTC. Translating it yields CASSEGPANEQYF.

The gene calls are TRBV7-9 and TRBJ2-7; the D is unclear. The CDR3 runs 12 residues. V was clipped by 5 bases and J by 9 bases, with 14 bases between them. The germline CDR1 and CDR2 sequences are SEHNR and FQNEAQ (reference sequence). The CDR3 DNA is TGTGCCAGCAGCCCACTGTGGTCCGGGCAGTACTTC. Its protein product is CASSPLWSGQYF.

J is TRBJ2-5 and V is TRBV5-4; TRBD1 matches 8 bases. Losses at the gene ends were 9 bases for V and 6 bases for J; bases not matched to a gene: 16. Germline values: CDR1 SGHNT, CDR2 YYREEE (reference sequence). The CDR3 is made up of 15 amino acids. The CDR3 DNA reads TGTGCCACCACCGGACAGGGCCTTTCTGGGAAGACCCAGTACTTC. The encoded protein is CATTGQGLSGKTQYF. The full variable domain, rest sourced from reference TRBV5-4 and TRBJ2-5, is ETGVTQSPTHLIKTRGQQVTLRCSSQSGHNTVSWYQQALGQGPQFIFQYYREEENGRGNFPPRFSGLQFPNYSSELNVNALELDDSALYLCATTGQGLSGKTQYFGPGTRLLVL.

The gene calls are TRBV25-1 and TRBJ1-2; 12 nucleotides align to TRBD1. V lost 5 bases to trimming and J lost 8 bases; unmatched junction nucleotides: 6. Germline-derived CDR1 and CDR2 are MGHDK and SYGVNS. There are 14 residues in the CDR3. The CDR3 DNA reads TGTGCCAGCAGTTTCCGGGACAGGGGGCGAGGCTACACCTTC. Translation gives CASSFRDRGRGYTF.

The table lists this clone with a count of one. V usage is TRBV4-3 and J usage is TRBJ2-7, with a possible D match to TRBD2 (5 bases). This CDR3 spans 16 amino acids. Trimming removed 0 bases at V and 2 bases at J, with 14 bases between. The germline V gene has CDR1 LGHNA and CDR2 YSLEER. The CDR3 spells CASSQDPGVRAYEQYF. CDR3 DNA sequence: TGCGCCAGCAGCCAAGATCCCGGGGTTAGGGCCTACGAGCAGTACTTC.

This clone was seen more than once but under ten times. The rearrangement links TRBV4-2 to TRBJ1-1; D remains ambiguous. V dropped 1 base and J dropped 1 base, with 10 bases sitting between them. CDR3 length: 15 residues. Germline lookup yields CDR1 LGHNA and CDR2 YNFKEQ. In DNA form, the CDR3 reads TGTGCCAGCAGCCAAGGGACCCTCCGGAACACTGAAGCTTTCTTT. Its protein is CASSQGTLRNTEAFF.

The chain has TRBV7-2 and TRBJ2-3, with TRBD2 identical over 11 bases. This CDR3 has 17 amino acids. Trimming at V came to 1 base and at J to 8 bases, leaving 11 bases not matched to a gene. Germline-derived CDR1 and CDR2 are SGHTA and FQGNSA. The CDR3 sequence: CASSLVWTSGPSGTQYF. The CDR3 DNA reads TGTGCCAGCAGCTTAGTCTGGACTAGCGGGCCCTCGGGTACGCAGTATTTT.

The chain recombines TRBV5-1 with TRBJ2-1; D not certain. In germline, CDR1 is SGHRS, CDR2 YFSETQ. V lost 0 bases and J lost 8, with 15 bases in between. The CDR3 length is 15 residues. CDR3 DNA sequence: TGCGCCAGCAGCTTGGAGGAGCCGGGCTTCGATGAGCAGTTCTTC. Protein product: CASSLEEPGFDEQFF. The entire variable domain, with the rest obtained from reference TRBV5-1 and TRBJ2-1, is as follows: KAGVTQTPRYLIKTRGQQVTLSCSPISGHRSVSWYQQTPGQGLQFLFEYFSETQRNKGNFPGRFSGRQFSNSRSEMNVSTLELGDSALYLCASSLEEPGFDEQFFGPGTRLTVL.

This rearrangement joins TRBV27 to TRBJ2-7; 8 nucleotides align to TRBD2. The CDR3 length is 17 residues. Germline V CDR1 and CDR2: MNHEY, SMNVEV (reference sequence). After removal of 5 bases from V and 6 bases from J, the junction contained 18 bases not matched to a gene. The DNA for the CDR3 is TGTGCCAGCAGTCCTCGCTTCACCGGGACTAGATCGTCCGAGCAGTACTTC. Its translation: CASSPRFTGTRSSEQYF.